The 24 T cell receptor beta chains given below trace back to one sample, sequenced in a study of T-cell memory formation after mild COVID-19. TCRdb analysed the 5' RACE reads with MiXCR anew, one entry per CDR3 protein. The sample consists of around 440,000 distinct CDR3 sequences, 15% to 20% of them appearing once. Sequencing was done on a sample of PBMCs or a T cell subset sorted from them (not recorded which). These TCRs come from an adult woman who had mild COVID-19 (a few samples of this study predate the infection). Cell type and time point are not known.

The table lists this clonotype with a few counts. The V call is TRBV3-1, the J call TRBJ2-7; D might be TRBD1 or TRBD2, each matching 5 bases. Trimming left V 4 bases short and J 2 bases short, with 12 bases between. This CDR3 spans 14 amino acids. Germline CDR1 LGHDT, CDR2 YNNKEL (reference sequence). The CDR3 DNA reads TGTGCCAGCAGCCCCGGGGCAGGACCCTACGAGCAGTACTTC. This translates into CASSPGAGPYEQYF.

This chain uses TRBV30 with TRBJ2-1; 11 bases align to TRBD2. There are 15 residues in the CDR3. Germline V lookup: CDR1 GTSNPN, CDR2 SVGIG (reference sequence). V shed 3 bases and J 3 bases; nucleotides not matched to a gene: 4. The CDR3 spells CAWRGLAEFYNEQFF. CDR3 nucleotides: TGTGCCTGGAGGGGACTAGCGGAGTTCTACAATGAGCAGTTCTTC. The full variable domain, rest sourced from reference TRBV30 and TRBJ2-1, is SQTIHQWPATLVQPVGSPLSLECTVEGTSNPNLYWYRQAAGRGLQLLFYSVGIGQISSEVPQNLSASRPQDRQFILSSKKLLLSDSGFYLCAWRGLAEFYNEQFFGPGTRLTVL.

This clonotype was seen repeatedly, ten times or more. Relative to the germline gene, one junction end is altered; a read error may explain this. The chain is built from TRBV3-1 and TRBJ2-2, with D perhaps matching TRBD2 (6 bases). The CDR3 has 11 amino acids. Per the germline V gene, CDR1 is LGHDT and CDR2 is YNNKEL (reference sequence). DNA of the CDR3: TGCGCCAGCAGCGGGACCGGGGAGCTGTTTTTT. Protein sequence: CASSGTGELFF.

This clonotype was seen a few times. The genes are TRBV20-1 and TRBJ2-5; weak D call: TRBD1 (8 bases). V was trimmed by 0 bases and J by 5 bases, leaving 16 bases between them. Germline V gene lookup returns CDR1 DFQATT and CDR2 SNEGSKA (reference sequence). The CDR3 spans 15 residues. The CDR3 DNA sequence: TGCAGTGCTAGAGAATTCGGACAGGGAGGGGAGACCCAGTACTTC. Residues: CSAREFGQGGETQYF.

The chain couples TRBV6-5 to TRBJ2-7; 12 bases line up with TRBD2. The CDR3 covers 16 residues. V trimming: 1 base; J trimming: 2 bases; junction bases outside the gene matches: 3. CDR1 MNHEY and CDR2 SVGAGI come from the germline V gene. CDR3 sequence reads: CASSYWGLAGAYEQYF. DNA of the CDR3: TGTGCCAGCAGTTACTGGGGACTAGCGGGCGCCTACGAGCAGTACTTC.

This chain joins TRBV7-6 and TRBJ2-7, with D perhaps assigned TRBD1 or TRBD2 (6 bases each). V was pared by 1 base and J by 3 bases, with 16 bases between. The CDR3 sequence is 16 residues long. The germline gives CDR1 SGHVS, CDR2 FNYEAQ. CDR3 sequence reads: CASSLGGGAGIYEQYF. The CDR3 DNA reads TGTGCCAGCAGCTTAGGTGGGGGCGCGGGGATCTACGAGCAGTACTTC.

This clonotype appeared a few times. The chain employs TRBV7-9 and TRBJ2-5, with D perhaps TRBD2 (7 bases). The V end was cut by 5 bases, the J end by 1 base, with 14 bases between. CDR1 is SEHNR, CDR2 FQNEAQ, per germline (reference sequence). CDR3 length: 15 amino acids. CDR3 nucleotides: TGTGCCAGCAGCCCCCGGGGGGCCGCCCAAGAGACCCAGTACTTC. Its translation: CASSPRGAAQETQYF.

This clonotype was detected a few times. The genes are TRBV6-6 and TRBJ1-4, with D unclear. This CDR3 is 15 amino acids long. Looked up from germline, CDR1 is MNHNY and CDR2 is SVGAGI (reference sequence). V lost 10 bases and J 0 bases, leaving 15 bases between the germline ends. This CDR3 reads CAIRPGRATNEKLFF. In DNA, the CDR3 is TGTGCCATTCGTCCCGGGAGGGCAACTAATGAAAAACTGTTTTTT.

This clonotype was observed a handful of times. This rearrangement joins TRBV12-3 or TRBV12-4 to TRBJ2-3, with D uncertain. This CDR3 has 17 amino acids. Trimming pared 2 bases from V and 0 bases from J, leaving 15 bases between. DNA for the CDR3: TGTGCCAGCAGTTTAATTACCCTGACACCTAGCACAGATACGCAGTATTTT. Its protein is CASSLITLTPSTDTQYF.

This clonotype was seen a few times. CDR3 DNA sequence: TGTGCCAGCAGCTTCCCGGGACTAGCGGCTGAAGCCTACGAGCAGTACTTC. Protein product: CASSFPGLAAEAYEQYF. The chain is built from TRBV7-9 and TRBJ2-7, with TRBD2 matching over 11 bases. Trimming cost V 3 bases and J 2 bases; bases outside gene matches: 9. The length of the CDR3 is 17 residues. Germline V CDR1 and CDR2: SEHNR, FQNEAQ (reference sequence).

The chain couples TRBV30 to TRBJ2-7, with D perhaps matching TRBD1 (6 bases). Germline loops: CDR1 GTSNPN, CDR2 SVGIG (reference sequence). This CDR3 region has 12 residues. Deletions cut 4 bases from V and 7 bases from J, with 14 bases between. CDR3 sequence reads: CAWTSTGREQYF. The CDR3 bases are TGTGCCTGGACATCAACAGGGCGTGAGCAGTACTTC.

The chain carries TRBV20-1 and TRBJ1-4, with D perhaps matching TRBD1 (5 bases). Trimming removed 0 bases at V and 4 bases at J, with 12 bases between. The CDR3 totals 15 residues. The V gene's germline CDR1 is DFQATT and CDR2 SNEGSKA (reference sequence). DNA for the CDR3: TGCAGTGCTAGAGAGGGGGGACGGCTTAATGAAAAACTGTTTTTT. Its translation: CSAREGGRLNEKLFF.

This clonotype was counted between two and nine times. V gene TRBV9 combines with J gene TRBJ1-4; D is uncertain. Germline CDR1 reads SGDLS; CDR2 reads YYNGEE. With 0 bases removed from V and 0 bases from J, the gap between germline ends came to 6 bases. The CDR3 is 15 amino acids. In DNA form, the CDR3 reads TGTGCCAGCAGCGTAGGAGGAGCAACTAATGAAAAACTGTTTTTT. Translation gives CASSVGGATNEKLFF.

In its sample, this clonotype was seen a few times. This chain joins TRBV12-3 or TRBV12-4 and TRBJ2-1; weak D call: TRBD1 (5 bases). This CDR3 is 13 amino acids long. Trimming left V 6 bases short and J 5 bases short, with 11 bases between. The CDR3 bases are TGTGCCAGCAGCCCCGACAGCGACAATGAGCAGTTCTTC. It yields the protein CASSPDSDNEQFF.

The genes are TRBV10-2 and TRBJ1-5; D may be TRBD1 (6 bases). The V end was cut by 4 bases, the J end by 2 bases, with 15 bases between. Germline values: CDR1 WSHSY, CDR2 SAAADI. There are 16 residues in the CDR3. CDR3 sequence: CASSAGGAGGNQPQHF. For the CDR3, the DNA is TGCGCCAGCAGTGCCGGGGGGGCGGGGGGCAATCAGCCCCAGCATTTT.

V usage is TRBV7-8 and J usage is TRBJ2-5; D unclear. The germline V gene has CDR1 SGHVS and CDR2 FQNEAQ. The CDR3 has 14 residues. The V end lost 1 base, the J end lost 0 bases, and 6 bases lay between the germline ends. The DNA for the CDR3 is TGTGCCAGCAGCTTAGGGTCTCACCAAGAGACCCAGTACTTC. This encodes CASSLGSHQETQYF.

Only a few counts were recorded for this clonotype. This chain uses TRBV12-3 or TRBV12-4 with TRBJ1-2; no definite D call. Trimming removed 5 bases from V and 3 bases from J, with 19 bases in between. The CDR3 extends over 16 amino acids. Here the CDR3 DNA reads TGTGCCAGCAGTGGGGAGGAGGGTGAGGATTACTATGGCTACACCTTC. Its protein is CASSGEEGEDYYGYTF.

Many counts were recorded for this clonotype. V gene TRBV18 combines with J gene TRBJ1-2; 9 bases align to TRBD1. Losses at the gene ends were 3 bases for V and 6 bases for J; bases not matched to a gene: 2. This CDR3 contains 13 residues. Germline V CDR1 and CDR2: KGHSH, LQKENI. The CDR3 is CASSPGQGNGYTF. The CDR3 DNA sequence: TGTGCCAGCTCACCCGGACAGGGGAATGGCTACACCTTC.

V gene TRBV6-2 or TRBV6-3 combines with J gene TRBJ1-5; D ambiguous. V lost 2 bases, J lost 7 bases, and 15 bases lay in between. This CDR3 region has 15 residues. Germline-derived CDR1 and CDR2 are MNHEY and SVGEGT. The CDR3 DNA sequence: TGTGCCAGCAGTTACAGTGGGTATGGTGACCAGCCCCAGCATTTT. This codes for CASSYSGYGDQPQHF.

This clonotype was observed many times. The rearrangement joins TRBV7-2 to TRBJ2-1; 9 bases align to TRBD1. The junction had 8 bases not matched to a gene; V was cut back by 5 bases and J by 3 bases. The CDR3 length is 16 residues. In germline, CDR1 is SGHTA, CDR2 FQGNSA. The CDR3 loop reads CASSRNGQGYYNEQFF. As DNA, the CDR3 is TGTGCCAGCAGCCGCAACGGACAGGGGTACTACAATGAGCAGTTCTTC.

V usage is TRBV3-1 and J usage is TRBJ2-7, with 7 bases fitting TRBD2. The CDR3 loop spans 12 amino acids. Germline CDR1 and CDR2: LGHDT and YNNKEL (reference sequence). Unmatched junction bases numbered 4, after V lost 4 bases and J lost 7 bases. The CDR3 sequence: CASSPVGGEQYF. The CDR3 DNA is TGTGCCAGCAGCCCCGTCGGGGGGGAGCAGTACTTC.

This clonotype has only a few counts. CDR3 nucleotides: TGTGCCAGCAGTCGAGACAGGGGGGGACTGGGTGAGCAGTTCTTC. Amino acids: CASSRDRGGLGEQFF. V and J are TRBV12-3 or TRBV12-4 and TRBJ2-1; 9 nucleotides align to TRBD1. V was clipped by 5 bases and J by 9 bases; unmatched bases: 11. The CDR3 contains 15 residues.

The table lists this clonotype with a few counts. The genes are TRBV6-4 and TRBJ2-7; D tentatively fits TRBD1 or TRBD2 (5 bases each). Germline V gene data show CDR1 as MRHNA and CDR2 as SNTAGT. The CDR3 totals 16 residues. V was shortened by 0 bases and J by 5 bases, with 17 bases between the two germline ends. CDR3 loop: CASSDSGTGWPNEQYF. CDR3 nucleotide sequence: TGTGCCAGCAGTGACTCCGGGACGGGGTGGCCTAACGAGCAGTACTTC.

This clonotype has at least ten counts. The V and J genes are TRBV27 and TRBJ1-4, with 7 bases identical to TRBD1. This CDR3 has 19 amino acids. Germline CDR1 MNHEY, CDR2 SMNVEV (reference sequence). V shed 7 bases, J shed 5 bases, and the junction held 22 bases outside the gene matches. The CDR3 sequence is CASTTRLGKPGQSNEKLFF. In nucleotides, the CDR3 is TGTGCCAGCACCACCCGACTGGGGAAGCCGGGACAGTCCAATGAAAAACTGTTTTTT.